Given below is one T cell receptor beta chain in context. The antigen is not known. Only in-frame clones appear in the TCRdb table, and some are missing; sequencing was by immunoSEQ multiplex PCR. The sample holds approximately 2,000 clones, 85% to 90% seen once. This CDR3 has 14 amino acids. Trimming removed 2 bases from V and 0 bases from J, with 5 bases in between. The germline gives CDR1 MNHEY, CDR2 SVGAGI. The record originates from a study of T cell clonotyping in hematopoietic cell transplantation. Broader study findings: Graft donor and pretransplant recipient Inverse Simpson Index values predicted broader posttransplant TCR diversity.

The V gene is TRBV6-5, the J gene TRBJ1-3; D unresolved. This clonotype was obtained from a man in his forties in good health. Some clones in this sample may be carry-over from other donors' samples. Sequenced: peripheral blood mononuclear cells. CDR3 sequence (DNA): TGTGCCAGCAGTTACGGCCGCTCTGGAAACACCATATATTTT. The encoded protein is CASSYGRSGNTIYF.